The next 21 T cell receptor beta chains were all read from a single sample in a study of blood T cell repertoires in COVID-19. The assay was immunoSEQ multiplex PCR, and TCRdb's table has in-frame clones only and misses some. This sample carries some 260,000 clones, under 90% of them seen once, and the ten largest clones take approximately 4%. Material: PBMCs or T cells enriched from blood (not recorded which). The origin of the receptors is a man aged 25-40 years with acute COVID-19.

The genes are TRBV12-5 and TRBJ1-5; 10 bases match TRBD1. Germline-derived CDR1 and CDR2 are LGHNT and FRNRAP. V shed 7 bases, J shed 1 base, and the junction held 7 bases outside the gene matches. CDR3 size: 16 residues. The CDR3 DNA is TGTGCTAGTGAACTGACAGGGGGCCTGAGCAATCAGCCCCAGCATTTT. This translates into CASELTGGLSNQPQHF.

The CDR3 DNA is TGTGCCACCAGTGTAGTAGAAGCTAACTATGGCTACACCTTC. Its translation is CATSVVEANYGYTF. The chain combines TRBV24-1 with TRBJ1-2; no reliable D call. Per germline, CDR1 KGHDR and CDR2 SFDVKD. The CDR3 sequence is 14 residues long. V lost 5 bases, J lost 0 bases, and 9 bases lay in between.

The chain carries TRBV13 and TRBJ1-2, with 8 nucleotides matching TRBD1. The germline gives CDR1 PRHDT, CDR2 FYEKMQ (reference sequence). Germline trimming cut 3 bases from V and 7 bases from J; bases unmatched to any gene: 13. The CDR3 totals 16 residues. The CDR3: CASSLGAGQGLFGYTF. CDR3 DNA sequence: TGTGCCAGCAGCTTGGGGGCAGGACAGGGCTTGTTTGGCTACACCTTC.

This clone is a singleton in its sample. The gene calls are TRBV27 and TRBJ1-2; 7 bases line up with TRBD1. V lost 2 bases, J lost 3 bases, and 0 bases stayed unmatched. CDR1 MNHEY and CDR2 SMNVEV come from the germline V gene (reference sequence). This CDR3 is 13 amino acids long. The CDR3 spells CASSLGQDYGYTF. The CDR3 DNA sequence: TGTGCCAGCAGTTTAGGACAGGACTATGGCTACACCTTC.

This clone has just one count. The rearrangement uses TRBV5-8 and TRBJ1-1; 7 bases are shared with TRBD1. From germline, CDR1 is SGHTS and CDR2 YDEGEE. V lost 0 bases and J lost 0; bases outside the gene matches: 5. The CDR3 spans 16 residues. The CDR3 protein is CASSLVGGPLNTEAFF. In nucleotides, the CDR3 is TGTGCCAGCAGCTTGGTAGGGGGCCCCCTGAACACTGAAGCTTTCTTT.

This clone was seen only a few times. The genes are TRBV7-3 and TRBJ2-7, with TRBD2 matching 15 bases. This CDR3 region has 17 residues. After removal of 4 bases from V and 5 bases from J, the junction contained 9 bases not matched to a gene. Looked up from germline, CDR1 is SGHTA and CDR2 is FQGTGA. Here the CDR3 reads CASSSDWGTSGRHEQYV. The CDR3 DNA sequence: TGTGCCAGCAGCTCCGATTGGGGGACTAGCGGGAGGCACGAGCAGTACGTC.

The rearrangement links TRBV30 to TRBJ2-1; tentative D call: TRBD2 (5 bases). Germline V gene lookup returns CDR1 GTSNPN and CDR2 SVGIG (reference sequence). This CDR3 comprises 12 residues. V lost 8 bases and J lost 5, with 13 bases in between. CDR3 coding DNA: TGTGCCGGGTCAACTAGTAACAATGAGCAGTTCTTC. This gives the protein CAGSTSNNEQFF.

The V call is TRBV14, the J call TRBJ2-5, with D perhaps TRBD2 (5 bases). Germline V gene sequence: CDR1 SGHDN, CDR2 FVKESK. V dropped 0 bases and J dropped 7 bases, with 15 bases sitting between them. CDR3 length equals 15 residues. The CDR3 is CASSQDGVRSGTQYF. Written as DNA, the CDR3 is TGTGCCAGCAGCCAAGACGGGGTCCGATCGGGGACCCAGTACTTC.

J is TRBJ2-1 and V is TRBV11-3, with 10 bases matching TRBD2. Germline CDR1 and CDR2: SGHNT and YENEEA. With V trimmed by 8 bases and J by 9 bases, 10 bases remained unmatched. The CDR3 contains 14 residues. Here the CDR3 reads CASSKAGGPGEQFF. The CDR3 nucleotides are TGTGCCAGCTCAAAAGCGGGAGGGCCAGGTGAGCAGTTCTTC.

The chain has TRBV20-1 and TRBJ2-1, with TRBD2 matching 10 bases. J was trimmed by 4 bases and V by 3 bases; bases with no gene match: 6. This CDR3 is built from 15 residues. Germline CDR1 is DFQATT and CDR2 is SNEGSKA (reference sequence). For the CDR3, the DNA is TGCAGTGCTAGTGAAAGCGGGAGGGCTTACAATGAGCAGTTCTTC. Translated, it gives CSASESGRAYNEQFF.

This chain joins TRBV4-2 and TRBJ1-1; TRBD1 is a possible D gene (5 bases). CDR3 length: 13 residues. V was pared by 1 base and J by 7 bases, with 10 bases between. Germline CDR1 is LGHNA and CDR2 is YNFKEQ. CDR3 sequence: CASSQVDSLEAFF. The CDR3 DNA is TGTGCCAGCAGCCAAGTAGACAGTCTTGAAGCTTTCTTT.

The V gene is TRBV6-5, the J gene TRBJ2-1, with 10 bases aligning to TRBD2. The CDR3 spans 15 residues. The germline V gene has CDR1 MNHEY and CDR2 SVGAGI. V lost 6 bases, J lost 2 bases, and 4 bases stayed unmatched. Here the CDR3 reads CASSSSGSTYNEQFF. The CDR3 nucleotides are TGTGCCAGCAGCTCTAGCGGGAGTACCTACAATGAGCAGTTCTTC.

This clone was counted only a few times. The chain combines TRBV11-3 with TRBJ2-1, with 7 bases matching TRBD2. V shed 6 bases, J shed 6 bases, and the junction held 11 bases outside the gene matches. Per germline, CDR1 SGHNT and CDR2 YENEEA. CDR3 size: 15 residues. This CDR3 is CASSLLTGGSNEQFF. The CDR3 DNA reads as TGTGCCAGCAGTCTCTTAACGGGGGGAAGCAATGAGCAGTTCTTC.

V is TRBV24-1 and J is TRBJ1-1; 8 nucleotides align to TRBD1. The length of the CDR3 is 14 residues. Germline V lookup: CDR1 KGHDR, CDR2 SFDVKD. The J segment lost 4 bases and the V segment lost 7 bases, leaving 7 bases of the junction unmatched. The CDR3, as DNA: TGTGCCACCAGGCAGGGGGCCGGGGGCACTGAAGCTTTCTTT. This sequence encodes CATRQGAGGTEAFF.

The chain couples TRBV5-8 to TRBJ2-1; a weak D match, TRBD1 (6 bases). This CDR3 spans 12 amino acids. V was cut by 1 base and J by 10 bases, with 9 bases left in between. CDR1 is SGHTS, CDR2 YDEGEE, per germline. CDR3 coding DNA: TGTGCCAGCAGCTTGTGGGGGCCGGAGCAGTTCTTC. Its translation: CASSLWGPEQFF.

This clone occurred a few times. This chain joins TRBV7-9 and TRBJ2-5, with D tentatively TRBD1 (5 bases). Trimming left V 4 bases short and J 5 bases short, with 14 bases between. Germline values: CDR1 SEHNR, CDR2 FQNEAQ (reference sequence). The CDR3 contains 14 residues. Here the CDR3 reads CASSYGLAGETQYF. CDR3 coding DNA: TGTGCCAGCAGCTACGGATTAGCAGGGGAGACCCAGTACTTC.

The rearrangement joins TRBV7-9 to TRBJ1-1; D gene unclear. V was clipped by 5 bases and J by 1 base, with 11 bases between them. The CDR3 loop spans 14 amino acids. Germline lookup yields CDR1 SEHNR and CDR2 FQNEAQ (reference sequence). CDR3 in amino acids: CASSPLRENTEAFF. The CDR3 DNA reads as TGTGCCAGCAGCCCGTTGAGGGAGAACACTGAAGCTTTCTTT.

The rearrangement links TRBV3-1 (or the pseudogene TRBV3-2) to TRBJ2-3; D possibly corresponds to TRBD2 (6 bases). CDR1 is LGHDT and CDR2 is YNNKEL in the germline V gene (reference sequence). This CDR3 contains 12 residues. With 0 bases removed from V and 15 bases from J, the gap between germline ends came to 13 bases. The CDR3 nucleotides are TGTGCCAGCAGCCAAGAAGGGCGGACTATCTATTTT. It translates to CASSQEGRTIYF.

This clone was picked up one time. The rearrangement joins TRBV7-2 to TRBJ1-4; 7 bases match TRBD1. The ends lost 5 bases at V and 5 bases at J; junction bases unmatched: 11. Germline V gene sequence: CDR1 SGHTA, CDR2 FQGNSA. This CDR3 contains 16 residues. Here the CDR3 DNA reads TGTGCCAGCAGCCCGAACCTACAGGGGCGGAATGAAAAACTGTTTTTT. It specifies CASSPNLQGRNEKLFF.

The gene calls are TRBV19 and TRBJ1-2; D is undetermined. This CDR3 comprises 14 residues. Per the germline V gene, CDR1 is LNHDA and CDR2 is SQIVND (reference sequence). Trimming stripped 0 bases from V and 7 bases from J, with 12 bases between. CDR3 protein: CASSIDLREGGYTF. For the CDR3, the DNA is TGTGCCAGTAGTATAGATTTGAGGGAAGGTGGCTACACCTTC.

The chain combines TRBV19 with TRBJ2-2; TRBD1 aligns across 7 bases. V dropped 4 bases and J dropped 0; count of bases not matched to a gene: 8. Germline CDR1 reads LNHDA; CDR2 reads SQIVND (reference sequence). The CDR3 is 17 amino acids. The CDR3 nucleotides read TGTGCCAGTAGTAGGCCCCGGACAGGCCCGAACACCGGGGAGCTGTTTTTT. Amino acid sequence: CASSRPRTGPNTGELFF.